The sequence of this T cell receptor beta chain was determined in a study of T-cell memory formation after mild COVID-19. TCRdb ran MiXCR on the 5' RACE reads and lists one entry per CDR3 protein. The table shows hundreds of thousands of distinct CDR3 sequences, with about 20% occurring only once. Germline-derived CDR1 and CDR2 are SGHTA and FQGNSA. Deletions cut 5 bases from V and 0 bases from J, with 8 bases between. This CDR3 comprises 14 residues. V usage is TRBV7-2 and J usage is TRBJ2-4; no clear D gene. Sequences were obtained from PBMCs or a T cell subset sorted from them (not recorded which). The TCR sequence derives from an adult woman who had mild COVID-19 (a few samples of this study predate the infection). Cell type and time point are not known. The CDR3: CASSQQEAKNIQYF. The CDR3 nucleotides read TGTGCCAGCAGCCAACAAGAAGCCAAAAACATTCAGTACTTC.